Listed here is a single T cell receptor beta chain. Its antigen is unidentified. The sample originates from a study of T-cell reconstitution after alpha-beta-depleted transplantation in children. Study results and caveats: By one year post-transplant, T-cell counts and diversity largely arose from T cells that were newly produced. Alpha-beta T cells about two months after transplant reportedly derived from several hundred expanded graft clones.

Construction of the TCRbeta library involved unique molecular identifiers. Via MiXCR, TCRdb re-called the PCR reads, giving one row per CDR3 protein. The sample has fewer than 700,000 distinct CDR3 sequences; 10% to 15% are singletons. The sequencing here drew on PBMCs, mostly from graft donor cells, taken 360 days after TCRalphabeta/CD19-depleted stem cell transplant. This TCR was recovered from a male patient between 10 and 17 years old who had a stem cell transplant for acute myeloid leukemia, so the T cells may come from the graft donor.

This chain's CDR3 is CASSGGLVGYEQYF. DNA of the CDR3: TGTGCCAGCAGCGGAGGACTAGTCGGCTACGAGCAGTACTTC. This chain uses TRBV9 with TRBJ2-7, with 7 bases lining up with TRBD2. Germline V gene data show CDR1 as SGDLS and CDR2 as YYNGEE. V trimming: 3 bases; J trimming: 3 bases; junction bases outside the gene matches: 6. This CDR3 spans 14 amino acids.